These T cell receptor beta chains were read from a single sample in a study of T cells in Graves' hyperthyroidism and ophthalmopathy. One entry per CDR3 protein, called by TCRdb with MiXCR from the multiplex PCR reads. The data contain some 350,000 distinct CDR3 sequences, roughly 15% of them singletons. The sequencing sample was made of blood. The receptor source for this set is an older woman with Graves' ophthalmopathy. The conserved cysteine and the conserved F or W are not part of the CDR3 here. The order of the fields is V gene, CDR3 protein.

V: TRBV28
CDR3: ASSFPGTGTETQY

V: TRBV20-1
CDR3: SARAPSGVTDTQY

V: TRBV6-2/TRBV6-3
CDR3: ASSGSSGRADTQY

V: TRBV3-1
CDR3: ASSQGQGIMNTEAF

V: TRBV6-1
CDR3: ASKRRFAKNIQY

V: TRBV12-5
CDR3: ASGSGQGRYNEQF

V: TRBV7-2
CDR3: ASSPVGGPYNEQF

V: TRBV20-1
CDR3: SVGDRVANEQF

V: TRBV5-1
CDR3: ASSGRRSSYNEQF

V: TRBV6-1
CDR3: ASSPRDIYEQY

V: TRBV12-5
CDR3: ASGFGTGAADTQY